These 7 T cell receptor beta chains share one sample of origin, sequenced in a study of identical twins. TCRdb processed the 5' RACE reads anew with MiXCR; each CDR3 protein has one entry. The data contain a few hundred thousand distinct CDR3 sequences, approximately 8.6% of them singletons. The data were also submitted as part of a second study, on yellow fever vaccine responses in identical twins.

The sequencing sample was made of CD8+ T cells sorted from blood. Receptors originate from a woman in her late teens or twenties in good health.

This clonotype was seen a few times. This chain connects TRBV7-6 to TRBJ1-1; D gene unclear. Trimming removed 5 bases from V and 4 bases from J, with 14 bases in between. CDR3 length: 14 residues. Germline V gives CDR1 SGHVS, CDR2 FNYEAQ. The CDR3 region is CASSPIGNPTEAFF. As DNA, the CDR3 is TGTGCCAGCAGCCCGATAGGTAATCCCACTGAAGCTTTCTTT.

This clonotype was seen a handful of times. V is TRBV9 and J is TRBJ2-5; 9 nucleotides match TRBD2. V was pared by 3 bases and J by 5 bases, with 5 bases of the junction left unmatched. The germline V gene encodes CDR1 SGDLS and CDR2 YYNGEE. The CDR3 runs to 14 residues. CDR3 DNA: TGTGCCAGCAGCGGCGGGGGGGCCGTTGAGACCCAGTACTTC. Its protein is CASSGGGAVETQYF.

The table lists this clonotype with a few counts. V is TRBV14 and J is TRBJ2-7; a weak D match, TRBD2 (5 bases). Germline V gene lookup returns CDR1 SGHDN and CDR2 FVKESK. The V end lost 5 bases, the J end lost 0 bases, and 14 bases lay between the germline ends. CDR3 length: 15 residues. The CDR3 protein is CASSIGLASSYEQYF. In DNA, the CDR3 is TGTGCCAGCAGCATAGGACTGGCAAGCTCCTACGAGCAGTACTTC.

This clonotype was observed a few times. The CDR3 bases are TGTGCCAGCAGTTTATATTTTGAAAAACTGTTTTTT. Its translation: CASSLYFEKLFF. The rearrangement uses TRBV12-3 or TRBV12-4 and TRBJ1-4; D is unresolved. This CDR3 contains 12 residues. V gave up 2 bases and J gave up 7 bases, with 5 bases separating them.

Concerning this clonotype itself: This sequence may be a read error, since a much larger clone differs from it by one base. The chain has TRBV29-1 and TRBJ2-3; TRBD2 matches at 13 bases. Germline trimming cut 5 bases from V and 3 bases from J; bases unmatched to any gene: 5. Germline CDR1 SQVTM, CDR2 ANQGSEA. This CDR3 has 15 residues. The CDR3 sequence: CSVKGLAGETDTQYF. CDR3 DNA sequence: TGCAGCGTTAAAGGACTAGCGGGAGAAACAGATACGCAGTATTTT.

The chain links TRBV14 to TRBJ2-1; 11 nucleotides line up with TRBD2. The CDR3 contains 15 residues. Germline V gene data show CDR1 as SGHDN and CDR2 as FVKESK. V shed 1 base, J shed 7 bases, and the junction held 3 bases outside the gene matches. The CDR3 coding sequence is TGTGCCAGCAGCCAAGCCCTAGCGGGAGGTAATGAGCAGTTCTTC. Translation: CASSQALAGGNEQFF.

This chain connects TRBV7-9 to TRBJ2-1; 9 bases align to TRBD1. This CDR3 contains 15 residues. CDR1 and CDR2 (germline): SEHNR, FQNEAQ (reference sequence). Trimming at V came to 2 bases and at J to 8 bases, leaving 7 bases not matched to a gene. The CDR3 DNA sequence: TGTGCCAGCAGCTTACCACAGGGGGCGGGCTATGAGCAGTTCTTC. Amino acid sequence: CASSLPQGAGYEQFF.